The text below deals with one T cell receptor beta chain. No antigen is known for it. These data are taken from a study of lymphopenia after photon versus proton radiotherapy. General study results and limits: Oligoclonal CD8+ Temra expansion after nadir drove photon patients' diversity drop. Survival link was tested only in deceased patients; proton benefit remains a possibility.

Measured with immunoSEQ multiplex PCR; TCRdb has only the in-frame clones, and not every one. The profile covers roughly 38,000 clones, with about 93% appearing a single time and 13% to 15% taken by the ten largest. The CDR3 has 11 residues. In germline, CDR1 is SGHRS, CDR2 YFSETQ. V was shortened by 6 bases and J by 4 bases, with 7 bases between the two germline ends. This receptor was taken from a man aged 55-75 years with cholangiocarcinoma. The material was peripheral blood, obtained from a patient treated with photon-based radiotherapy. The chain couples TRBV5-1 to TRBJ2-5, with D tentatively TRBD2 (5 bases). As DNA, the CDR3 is TGCGCCAGCATCGAGGGAGAGACCCAGTACTTC. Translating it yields CASIEGETQYF.